Below, 11 T cell receptor beta chains from the same sample are listed, as sequenced in a study of blood T cell repertoires in COVID-19. The repertoire was sequenced with immunoSEQ multiplex PCR; TCRdb's copy has only in-frame clones and lacks some. The sample contains 160,000 or so clones, more than 80% of which appear only once. Sequencing used peripheral blood. Receptors were obtained from an older woman with COVID-19, enrolled during active disease.

The CDR3 loop reads CASSQGTGAASPLHF. The CDR3 bases are TGTGCCAGCAGTCAGGGTACAGGGGCGGCTTCACCCCTCCACTTT. The chain combines TRBV11-2 with TRBJ1-6; 7 bases line up with TRBD1. Trimming took 6 bases from V and 9 from J; bases not matched to a gene: 11. The CDR3 runs 15 residues. Germline values: CDR1 SGHAT, CDR2 FQNNGV.

The V call is TRBV13, the J call TRBJ1-3; 7 positions agree with TRBD1. The ends lost 5 bases at V and 0 bases at J; junction bases unmatched: 7. CDR3 length: 16 residues. The germline V gene encodes CDR1 PRHDT and CDR2 FYEKMQ (reference sequence). Written as DNA, the CDR3 is TGTGCCAGCAGCCTGCAGGGGACAGCCTCTGGAAACACCATATATTTT. This sequence encodes CASSLQGTASGNTIYF. The full variable domain, completed using reference TRBV13 and TRBJ1-3, is AAGVIQSPRHLIKEKRETATLKCYPIPRHDTVYWYQQGPGQDPQFLISFYEKMQSDKGSIPDRFSAQQFSDYHSELNMSSLELGDSALYFCASSLQGTASGNTIYFGEGSWLTVV.

V is TRBV18 and J is TRBJ1-1, with no clear D. Germline CDR1 KGHSH, CDR2 LQKENI. There are 14 residues in the CDR3. V gave up 5 bases and J gave up 4 bases, with 14 bases separating them. DNA for the CDR3: TGTGCCAGCTCAGCTGAGATCCGAGGCACTGAAGCTTTCTTT. This gives the protein CASSAEIRGTEAFF.

The genes are TRBV30 and TRBJ1-5, with 8 bases fitting TRBD1. CDR1 and CDR2 (germline): GTSNPN, SVGIG (reference sequence). V gave up 3 bases and J gave up 2 bases; unmatched junction bases: 0. This CDR3 comprises 13 residues. CDR3 loop: CAWRTGGNQPQHF. CDR3 sequence (DNA): TGTGCCTGGAGGACAGGGGGCAATCAGCCCCAGCATTTT.

This chain uses TRBV2 with TRBJ2-2; 10 bases fit TRBD1. Germline CDR1 SNHLY, CDR2 FYNNEI. The J segment lost 0 bases and the V segment lost 4 bases, leaving 8 bases of the junction unmatched. The CDR3 runs 18 residues. In nucleotides, the CDR3 is TGTGCCAGCAGTGGACGGACAGGGGGGCCCTCGAACACCGGGGAGCTGTTTTTT. Translated, it gives CASSGRTGGPSNTGELFF. Full variable domain (outside the CDR3, taken from reference TRBV2 and TRBJ2-2): EPEVTQTPSHQVTQMGQEVILRCVPISNHLYFYWYRQILGQKVEFLVSFYNNEISEKSEIFDDQFSVERPDGSNFTLKIRSTKLEDSAMYFCASSGRTGGPSNTGELFFGEGSRLTVL.

V usage is TRBV7-9 and J usage is TRBJ1-3; 7 positions agree with TRBD1. Looked up from germline, CDR1 is SEHNR and CDR2 is FQNEAQ (reference sequence). With 5 bases clipped from V and 0 bases from J, the junction kept 4 bases outside the gene matches. This CDR3 contains 15 residues. The CDR3 DNA reads as TGTGCCAGCAGCCGAGACAGGGACTCTGGAAACACCATATATTTT. This codes for CASSRDRDSGNTIYF.

This clone was observed many times. This chain uses TRBV7-2 with TRBJ2-7; TRBD1 matches at 8 bases. Germline trimming cut 5 bases from V and 3 bases from J; bases unmatched to any gene: 9. Germline V gene data show CDR1 as SGHTA and CDR2 as FQGNSA. CDR3 length: 15 amino acids. The chain's CDR3 is CASSLQGAGYYEQYF. CDR3 sequence (DNA): TGTGCCAGCAGCCTCCAGGGGGCGGGGTACTACGAGCAGTACTTC.

This chain joins TRBV9 and TRBJ1-6; D possibly corresponds to TRBD1 (5 bases). Looked up from germline, CDR1 is SGDLS and CDR2 is YYNGEE. This CDR3 has 14 residues. The V and J ends lost 5 bases and 6 bases respectively, with 12 bases between them. The CDR3 region is CASRGGTTNSPLHF. In nucleotides, the CDR3 is TGTGCCAGCAGGGGGGGGACGACTAATTCACCCCTCCACTTT.

The chain couples TRBV11-2 to TRBJ1-4; no clear D. Germline V CDR1 and CDR2: SGHAT, FQNNGV. CDR3 length equals 14 residues. The V and J ends lost 3 bases and 7 bases respectively, with 12 bases between them. The CDR3 nucleotides read TGTGCCAGCAGCTTGAGCTTATCGGGTGAAAAACTGTTTTTT. As protein: CASSLSLSGEKLFF.

The chain is built from TRBV19 and TRBJ1-1; TRBD1 matches 10 bases. The V and J ends lost 7 bases and 5 bases, in that order; junction bases with no gene match: 10. Germline V gene sequence: CDR1 LNHDA, CDR2 SQIVND (reference sequence). The CDR3 contains 15 residues. The CDR3, as DNA: TGTGCCAGTACCTCCGGGACAGGGGTAAAGACTGAAGCTTTCTTT. Residues: CASTSGTGVKTEAFF. Looking up the rest from reference TRBV19 and TRBJ1-1 gives the full variable domain: DGGITQSPKYLFRKEGQNVTLSCEQNLNHDAMYWYRQDPGQGLRLIYYSQIVNDFQKGDIAEGYSVSREKKESFPLTVTSAQKNPTAFYLCASTSGTGVKTEAFFGQGTRLTVV.

As to this clone: The identical CDR3 is also encoded by other nucleotide sequences in the sample. The CDR3 sequence: CASSQVGGESPLHF. The CDR3 DNA sequence: TGCGCCAGCAGCCAAGTCGGGGGGGAGTCACCCCTCCACTTT. This rearrangement joins TRBV4-3 to TRBJ1-6; tentative D call: TRBD1 (5 bases). V was pared by 1 base and J by 10 bases, with 11 bases between. The CDR3 is made up of 14 amino acids. Looked up from germline, CDR1 is LGHNA and CDR2 is YSLEER.